This T cell receptor (beta chain) was sequenced during a study of cytomegalovirus exposure and HLA in healthy donors. The study's findings and limits: Being indistinguishable, some V segments were excluded, TRBV6-2 and TRBV6-3 among them. Listed as cytomegalovirus-associated were 150 to 200 TCR beta chains.

The study ran its PCR with 60 Vbeta and 13 Jbeta primers. Sequenced by immunoSEQ multiplex PCR; TCRdb stores in-frame clones only, minus some. The repertoire has 90,000 to 150,000 clones, more than 65% of them found once; the top ten carry approximately 11%. The CDR3 has 14 residues. V lost 5 bases and J lost 4, with 12 bases in between. CDR1 and CDR2 (germline): MNHNY, SVGAGI (reference sequence). As to this clone: Its antigen is currently unknown.

This sequence was found in a man between 35 and 55 years old in good health and CMV-seropositive. Sequenced: PBMCs. The J gene is TRBJ2-1, the V gene TRBV6-6, with a possible D match to TRBD1 (6 bases). For the CDR3, the DNA is TGTGCCAGCAGTCATCCAGGGGAGTACAATGAGCAGTTCTTC. Translating gives CASSHPGEYNEQFF.